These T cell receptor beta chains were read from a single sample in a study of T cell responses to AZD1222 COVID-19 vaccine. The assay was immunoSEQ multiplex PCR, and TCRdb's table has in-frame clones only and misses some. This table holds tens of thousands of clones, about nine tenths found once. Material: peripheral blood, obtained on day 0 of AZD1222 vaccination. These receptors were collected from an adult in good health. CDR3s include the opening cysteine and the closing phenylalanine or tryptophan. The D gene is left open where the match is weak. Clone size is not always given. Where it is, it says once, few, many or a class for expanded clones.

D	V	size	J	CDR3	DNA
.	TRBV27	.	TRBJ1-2	CASSFEGWGGYTF	TGTGCCAGCAGTTTTGAGGGTTGGGGGGGCTACACCTTC
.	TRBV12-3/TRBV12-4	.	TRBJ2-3	CASSKLFGDTQYF	TGTGCCAGCAGCAAACTATTCGGCGATACGCAGTATTTT
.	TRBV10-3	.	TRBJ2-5	CAISEDSTQETQYF	TGTGCCATCAGTGAGGACAGTACCCAAGAGACCCAGTACTTC
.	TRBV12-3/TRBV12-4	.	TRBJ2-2	CASSFADGELFF	TGTGCCAGCAGTTTTGCAGACGGGGAGCTGTTTTTT
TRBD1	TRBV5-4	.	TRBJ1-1	CASSLDPLAGGNLAFF	TGTGCCAGCAGCTTGGATCCTTTGGCAGGGGGCAATCTAGCTTTCTTT
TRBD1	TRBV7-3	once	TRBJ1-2	CASSPGQGAYGYTF	TGTGCCAGCAGCCCCGGACAGGGGGCCTATGGCTACACCTTC
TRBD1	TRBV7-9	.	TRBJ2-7	CASSYGTGGAYEQYF	TGTGCCAGCAGCTATGGAACAGGGGGCGCCTACGAGCAGTACTTC
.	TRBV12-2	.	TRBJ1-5	CASRLGGSNQPQHF	TGTGCAAGTCGCTTAGGAGGGAGCAATCAGCCCCAGCATTTT
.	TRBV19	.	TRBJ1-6	CASSIASPFDGSPLHF	TGTGCCAGTAGTATAGCATCCCCCTTCGATGGTTCACCCCTCCACTTT
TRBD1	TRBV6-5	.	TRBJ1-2	CASSTRGTGGYGYTF	TGTGCCAGCAGTACCAGGGGGACAGGGGGCTATGGCTACACCTTC
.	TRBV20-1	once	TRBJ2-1	CSALILEQFF	TGCAGTGCCCTTATCTTAGAGCAGTTCTTC
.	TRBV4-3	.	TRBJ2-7	CASSQDRRDSLAYEQYF	TGCGCCAGCAGCCAAGATCGGCGGGACAGTCTTGCCTACGAGCAGTACTTC
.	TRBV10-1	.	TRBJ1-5	CASSGRYSNQPQHF	TGCGCCAGCAGCGGGCGTTATAGCAATCAGCCCCAGCATTTT
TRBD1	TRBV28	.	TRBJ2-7	CASSLQGQLTYEQYF	TGTGCCAGCAGTTTACAGGGACAGCTAACCTACGAGCAGTACTTC
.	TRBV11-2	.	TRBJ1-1	CASSLATGLNTEAFF	TGTGCCAGCAGCTTAGCGACAGGACTGAACACTGAAGCTTTCTTT
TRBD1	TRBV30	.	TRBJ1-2	CAWSTGVWGYTF	TGTGCCTGGAGTACAGGGGTATGGGGCTACACCTTC
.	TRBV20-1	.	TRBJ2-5	CSAKIEETQYF	TGCAGTGCCAAAATTGAGGAGACCCAGTACTTC
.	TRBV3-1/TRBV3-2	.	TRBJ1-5	CASSQGGHANQPQHF	TGTGCCAGCAGCCAAGGCGGGCACGCAAATCAGCCCCAGCATTTT
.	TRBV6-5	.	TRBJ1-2	CASSSRGVRVGYTF	TGTGCCAGCAGTTCCCGAGGAGTGAGGGTGGGCTACACCTTC
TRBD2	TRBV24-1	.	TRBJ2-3	CATSAGGNTQYF	TGTGCCACCAGCGCGGGGGGAAATACGCAGTATTTT
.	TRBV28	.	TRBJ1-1	CASKGGPNTEAFF	TGTGCGAGCAAGGGGGGCCCGAACACTGAAGCTTTCTTT
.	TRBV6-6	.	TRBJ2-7	CASSTDYEQYF	TGTGCCAGCAGTACCGACTACGAGCAGTACTTC
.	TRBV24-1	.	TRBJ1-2	CARRGPGTYTF	TGTGCCAGACGAGGACCGGGGACCTACACCTTC
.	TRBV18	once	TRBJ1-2	CARWQGFNYGYTF	TGTGCCAGGTGGCAGGGCTTTAACTATGGCTACACCTTC
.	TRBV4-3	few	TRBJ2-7	CASSQEGGTYEQYF	TGCGCCAGCAGCCAAGAAGGCGGAACCTACGAGCAGTACTTC
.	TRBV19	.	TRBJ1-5	CASSGDNQPQHF	TGTGCCAGTAGTGGCGATAATCAGCCCCAGCATTTT
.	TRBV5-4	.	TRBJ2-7	CASSSGAASGYYEQYF	TGTGCCAGCAGCTCGGGGGCGGCTAGCGGATACTACGAGCAGTACTTC
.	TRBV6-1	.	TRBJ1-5	CASSEGLEYNQPQHF	TGTGCCAGCAGTGAAGGTCTTGAGTACAATCAGCCCCAGCATTTT
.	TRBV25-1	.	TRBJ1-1	CASSTSVGMSEAFF	TGTGCCAGCAGTACAAGCGTTGGGATGTCTGAAGCTTTCTTT
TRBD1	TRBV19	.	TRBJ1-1	CASSPDRSGTEAFF	TGTGCCAGTAGCCCGGACAGGTCGGGCACTGAAGCTTTCTTT